In this sample, the clone carrying this T cell receptor (beta chain) turned up many times. The antigen is undetermined. Using its own MiXCR run on the multiplex PCR reads, TCRdb lists one record per CDR3 protein. The data show some 52,000 distinct CDR3 sequences, with less than 55% seen just once and approximately 10% held by the top ten. Germline V lookup: CDR1 SGHNT, CDR2 YENEEA. V was pared by 4 bases and J by 5 bases, with 4 bases of the junction left unmatched. The CDR3 runs to 15 residues. This sample is drawn from a study of breast tumors, draining lymph nodes, adjacent tissues. Study-wide results and limits: The data were judged consistent with most tumor T cells coming from lymph node and expanding in tumor. Tumor repertoires ranked between lymph nodes and nontumor tissue in diversity, with V and J gene preferences.

The chain has TRBV11-3 and TRBJ2-1; 11 nucleotides line up with TRBD2. Source material: breast tumor tissue. This TCR was recovered from a female donor with breast cancer. Some clones in this sample may be carry-over from other donors' samples. This CDR3 is CASSSGTSGNNEQFF. The CDR3 DNA is TGTGCCAGCAGCTCCGGGACTAGCGGAAACAATGAGCAGTTCTTC.